This T cell receptor (beta chain) was sequenced for a study of blood T cell repertoires in COVID-19. TCRdb's table, derived via immunoSEQ multiplex PCR, lists solely in-frame clones and lacks some. The data contain roughly 68,000 clones, 90% of them singletons. This clone has just one count. The CDR3 is made up of 14 amino acids. V was pared by 0 bases and J by 8 bases, with 13 bases between. Per the germline V gene, CDR1 is WSHSY and CDR2 is SAAADI. The sample consisted of peripheral blood. This clonotype originated in a man aged 45-65 years with COVID-19, enrolled during active disease. V is TRBV10-2 and J is TRBJ1-2, with D maybe TRBD1 (5 bases). CDR3 amino acids: CASSESPGAGGYTF. For the CDR3, the DNA is TGCGCCAGCAGTGAGTCGCCCGGGGCGGGGGGCTACACCTTC.